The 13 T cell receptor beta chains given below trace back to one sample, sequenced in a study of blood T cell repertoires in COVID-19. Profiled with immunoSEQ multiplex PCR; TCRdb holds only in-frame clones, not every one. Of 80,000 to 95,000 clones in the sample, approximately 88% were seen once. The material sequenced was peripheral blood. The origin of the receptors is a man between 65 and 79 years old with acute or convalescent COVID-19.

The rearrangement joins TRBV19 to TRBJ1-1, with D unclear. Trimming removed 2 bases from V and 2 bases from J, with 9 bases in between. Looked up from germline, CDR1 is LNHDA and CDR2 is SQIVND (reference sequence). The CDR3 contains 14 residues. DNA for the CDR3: TGTGCCAGTAGTATATTCGGGAGTAACACTGAAGCTTTCTTT. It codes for CASSIFGSNTEAFF.

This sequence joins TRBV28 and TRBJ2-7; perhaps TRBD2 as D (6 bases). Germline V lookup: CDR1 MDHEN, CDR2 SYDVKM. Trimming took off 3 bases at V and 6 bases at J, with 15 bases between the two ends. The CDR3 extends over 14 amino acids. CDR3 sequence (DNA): TGTGCCAGCAGTTTCGGCGGGACCTATTCCGAGCAGTACTTC. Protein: CASSFGGTYSEQYF. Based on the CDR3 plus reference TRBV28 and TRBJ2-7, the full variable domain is DVKVTQSSRYLVKRTGEKVFLECVQDMDHENMFWYRQDPGLGLRLIYFSYDVKMKEKGDIPEGYSVSREKKERFSLILESASTNQTSMYLCASSFGGTYSEQYFGPGTRLTVT.

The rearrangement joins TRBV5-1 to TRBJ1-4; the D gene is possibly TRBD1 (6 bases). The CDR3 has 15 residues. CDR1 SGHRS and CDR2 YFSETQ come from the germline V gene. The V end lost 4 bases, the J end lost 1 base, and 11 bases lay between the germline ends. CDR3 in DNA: TGCGCCAGCAGCGCGCAGGGGCAAACTAATGAAAAACTGTTTTTT. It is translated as CASSAQGQTNEKLFF.

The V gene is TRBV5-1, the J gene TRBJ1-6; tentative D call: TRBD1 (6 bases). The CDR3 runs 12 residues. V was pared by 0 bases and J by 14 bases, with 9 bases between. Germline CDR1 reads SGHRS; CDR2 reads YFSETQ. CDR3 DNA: TGCGCCAGCAGCTTGGCGGGGGGCACCCTCCACTTT. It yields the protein CASSLAGGTLHF.

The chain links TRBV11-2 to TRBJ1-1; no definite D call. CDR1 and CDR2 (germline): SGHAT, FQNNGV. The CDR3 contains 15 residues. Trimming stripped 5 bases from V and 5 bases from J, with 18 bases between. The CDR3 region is CASSGLSRAGTEAFF. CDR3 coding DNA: TGTGCCAGCAGCGGTCTCAGTAGGGCGGGAACTGAAGCTTTCTTT.

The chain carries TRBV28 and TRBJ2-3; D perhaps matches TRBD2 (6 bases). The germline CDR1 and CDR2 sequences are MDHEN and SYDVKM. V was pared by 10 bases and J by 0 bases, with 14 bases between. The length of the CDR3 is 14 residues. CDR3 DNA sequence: TGTGCCACCGTTAGCGGACCTAGCACAGATACGCAGTATTTT. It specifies CATVSGPSTDTQYF.

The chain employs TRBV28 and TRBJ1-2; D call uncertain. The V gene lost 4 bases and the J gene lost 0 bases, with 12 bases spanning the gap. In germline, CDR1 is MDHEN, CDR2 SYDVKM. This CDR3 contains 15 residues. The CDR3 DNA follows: TGTGCCAGCAGTTCCCCCAGTTATGCTAACTATGGCTACACCTTC. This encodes CASSSPSYANYGYTF.

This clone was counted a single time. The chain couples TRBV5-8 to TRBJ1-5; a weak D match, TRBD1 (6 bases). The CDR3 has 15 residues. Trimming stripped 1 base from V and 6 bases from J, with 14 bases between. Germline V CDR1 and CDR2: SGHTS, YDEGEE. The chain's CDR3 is CASSLRGGPSQPQHF. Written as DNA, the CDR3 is TGTGCCAGCAGCTTGCGCGGGGGCCCCAGTCAGCCCCAGCATTTT.

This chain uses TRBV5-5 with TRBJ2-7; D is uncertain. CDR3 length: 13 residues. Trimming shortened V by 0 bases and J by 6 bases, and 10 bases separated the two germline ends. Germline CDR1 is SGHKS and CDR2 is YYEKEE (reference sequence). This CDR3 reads CASSLEFWSEQYF. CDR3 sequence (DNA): TGTGCCAGCAGCTTGGAATTTTGGAGCGAGCAGTACTTC.

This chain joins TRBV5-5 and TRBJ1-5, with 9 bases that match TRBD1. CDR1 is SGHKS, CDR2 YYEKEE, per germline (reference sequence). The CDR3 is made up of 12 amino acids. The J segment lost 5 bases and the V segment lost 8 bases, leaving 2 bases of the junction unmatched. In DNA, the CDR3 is TGTGCCAGGGGGGACAGGGATCAGCCCCAGCATTTT. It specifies CARGDRDQPQHF. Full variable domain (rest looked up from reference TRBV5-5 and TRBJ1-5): DAGVTQSPTHLIKTRGQQVTLRCSPISGHKSVSWYQQVLGQGPQFIFQYYEKEERGRGNFPDRFSARQFPNYSSELNVNALLLGDSALYLCARGDRDQPQHFGDGTRLSIL.

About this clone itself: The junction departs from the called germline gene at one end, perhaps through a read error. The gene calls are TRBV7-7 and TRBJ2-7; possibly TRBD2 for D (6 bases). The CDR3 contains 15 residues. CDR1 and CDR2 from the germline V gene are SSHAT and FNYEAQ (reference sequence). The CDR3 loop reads CASSPLGGNSYEQYF. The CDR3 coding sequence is TGTGCTAGCAGCCCCTTAGGAGGGAACTCCTACGAGCAGTACTTC.

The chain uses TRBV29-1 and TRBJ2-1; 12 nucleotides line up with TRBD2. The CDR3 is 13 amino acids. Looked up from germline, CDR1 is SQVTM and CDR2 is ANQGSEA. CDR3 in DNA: TGCAGTGACGGACTAGCGGGGTACAATGAGCAGTTCTTC. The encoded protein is CSDGLAGYNEQFF.

The CDR3 sequence is CASSLGTGSDYGYTF. The CDR3 region has the DNA TGTGCCAGCAGCCTCGGGACAGGGAGTGACTATGGCTACACCTTC. The V and J genes are TRBV11-2 and TRBJ1-2; 9 nucleotides line up with TRBD1. Per the germline V gene, CDR1 is SGHAT and CDR2 is FQNNGV. The CDR3 contains 15 residues. Trimming at V came to 5 bases and at J to 3 bases, leaving 7 bases not matched to a gene.